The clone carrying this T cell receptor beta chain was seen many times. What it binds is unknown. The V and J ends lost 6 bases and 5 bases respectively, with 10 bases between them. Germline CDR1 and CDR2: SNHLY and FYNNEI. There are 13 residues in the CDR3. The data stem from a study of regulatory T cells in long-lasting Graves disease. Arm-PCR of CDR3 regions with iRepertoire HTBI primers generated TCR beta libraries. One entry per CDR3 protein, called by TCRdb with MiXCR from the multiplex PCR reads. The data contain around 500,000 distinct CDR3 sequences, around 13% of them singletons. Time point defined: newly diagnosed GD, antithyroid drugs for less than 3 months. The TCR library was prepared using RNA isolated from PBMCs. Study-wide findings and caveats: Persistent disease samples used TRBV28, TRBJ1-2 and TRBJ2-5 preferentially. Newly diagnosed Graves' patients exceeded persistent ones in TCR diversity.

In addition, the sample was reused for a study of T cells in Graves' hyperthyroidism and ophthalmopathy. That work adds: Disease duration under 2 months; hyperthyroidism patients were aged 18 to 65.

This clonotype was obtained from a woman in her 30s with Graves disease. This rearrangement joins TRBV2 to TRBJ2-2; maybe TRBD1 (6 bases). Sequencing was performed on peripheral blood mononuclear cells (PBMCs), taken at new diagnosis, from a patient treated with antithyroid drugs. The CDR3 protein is CASSPTGTGELFF. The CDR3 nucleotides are TGTGCCAGCAGCCCTACAGGGACCGGGGAGCTGTTTTTT.